Sequencing of this TCR beta chain was carried out in a study of T cell responses to AZD1222 COVID-19 vaccine (dated by TCRdb to the early 2020s). Study-wide context: AZD1222 recipients whose second dose came at about 4 weeks and those whose second dose came at about 12 weeks were combined into one group, since spike-specific TCR depth and breadth did not differ between the two schedules. A total of 240 or so trial participants underwent TCR sequencing, of whom about 200 had received two doses of AZD1222 and some 25 had received two doses of the MenACWY control vaccine. Trial participants were enrolled by age into subgroups of 18-55, 56-69 and 70-plus years, and around 150, 28 and 57 TCR-sequenced participants, respectively, were included in these subgroups.

For this chain, trimming is 3 bases at the V end and 7 bases at the J end, and the number of junction bases without a gene match is 7. CDR1 and CDR2 are read off the germline V gene as SGHDT and YYEEEE. From the cysteine through the phenylalanine, the CDR3 covers 16 amino acids. Left in the record is the CDR3 DNA by itself, 48 bases read in frame from the first base. The CDR3 regions of human TCRbeta chains were analyzed by immunosequencing. Per the source publication's procedure: TCRs in the repertoires were compared against a reference library of SARS-CoV-2-specific TCRs that had been generated with the MIRA antigen-specificity platform. Breadth was defined as the fraction of unique TCRs that were SARS-CoV-2-associated, and depth was defined as the fraction of total T cells that were SARS-CoV-2-associated. Using the MIRA data, each spike-specific TCR was mapped to the spike region that the TCR reacts to and placed in a CD4 or CD8 class. Log10-transformed breadth and depth values were compared by one-way ANOVA with Sidak's multiple comparisons tests. As stored in TCRdb, this immuneACCESS dataset retains in-frame rearrangements with V and J assigned. A fraction of the clones does not appear; measured against another copy, unresolved V genes explain less than half of the discrepancy, and the remainder lacks a known reason. From that table come the V and J calls and clone size; the DNA was used to work out D and trimming. Within this sample are fewer than 130,000 clones, with around 92% of them counted one time only. In total, the top ten clones hold 7.5% to 9% of the sample.

Broader findings and caveats from the paper: After two AZD1222 doses, spike-specific TCR breadth and depth were significantly higher than at day 0 and than in MenACWY recipients. Participants were mostly white British and included more females than males, and it was suggested by the authors that clonal diversity may have been underestimated. CD4 TCRs associated with the vaccine covered the entire spike protein, and the dominant responses were in regions 160-218 and 743-854. Epitopes outside the regions mutated in the B.1.351 and B.1.1.7 variants were reportedly recognized by nearly half of the unique spike-specific TCRs. Conclusions about previously exposed vaccinees are limited because only six or seven AZD1222 recipients were SARS-CoV-2 seropositive at baseline. No day 14 peak-response samples were available, so repertoires were characterized only after the peak T cell response. In the small 56-69-year group, the increase in depth fell short of significance, most likely because of low power.

The time point label for this specimen denotes: baseline before first vaccination. Vaccinee samples came from UK trials COV001 and COV002, including a single-blind randomized controlled phase 2/3 trial of AZD1222 (ChAdOx1 nCoV-19) in healthy adults. For TCRbeta chain sequencing, PBMC samples from trial participants were taken at day 0 and at day 28 after the second dose. Points on this clone: It has no known antigen specificity. Base qualities are not recorded, but no much larger clone differs from it by a single base.

Rearrangement joined TRBV5-6 to TRBJ1-4, and TRBD1 matches 12 of the central bases. The source is an adult in good health. This specimen was peripheral blood, taken on day 0 of AZD1222 vaccination. The sequenced DNA: TGTGCCAGCAGCTACACCGGGACAGGGGGCTTTGAAAAACTGTTTTTT. It codes for CASSYTGTGGFEKLFF.